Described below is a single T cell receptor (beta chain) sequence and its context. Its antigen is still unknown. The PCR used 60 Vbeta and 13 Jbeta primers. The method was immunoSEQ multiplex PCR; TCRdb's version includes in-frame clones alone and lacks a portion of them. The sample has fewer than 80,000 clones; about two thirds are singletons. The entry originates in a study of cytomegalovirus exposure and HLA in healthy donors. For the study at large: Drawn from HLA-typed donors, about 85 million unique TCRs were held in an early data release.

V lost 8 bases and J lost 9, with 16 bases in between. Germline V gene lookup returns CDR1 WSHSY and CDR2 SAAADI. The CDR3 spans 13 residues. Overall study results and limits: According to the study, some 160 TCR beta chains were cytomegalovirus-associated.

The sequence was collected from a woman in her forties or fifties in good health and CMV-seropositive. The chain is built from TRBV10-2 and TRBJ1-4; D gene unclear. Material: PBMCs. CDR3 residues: CASQTRPTQKLFF. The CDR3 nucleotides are TGCGCCAGCCAGACGAGGCCAACACAAAAACTGTTTTTT.